Below are 29 T cell receptor beta chains sequenced from a single sample in a study of blood T cells in healthy people across ages. A sample-barcoded 5' primer and a J-beta primer mix were used in a second PCR of about 7 to 12 cycles. TCRdb re-derived calls from the 5' RACE reads in MiXCR, one entry per CDR3 protein. Of fewer than 900,000 distinct CDR3 sequences detected, about 34% appear once; the ten largest clones hold about an eighth. The specimen was blood. Receptors were obtained from a man aged 18 to 35 in good health.

The chain uses TRBV2 and TRBJ2-3, with 10 bases fitting TRBD2. From germline, CDR1 is SNHLY and CDR2 FYNNEI. The CDR3 loop spans 15 amino acids. V dropped 3 bases and J dropped 5; count of bases not matched to a gene: 5. The CDR3 loop reads CASSDPAGGGDTQYF. The CDR3 nucleotides read TGTGCCAGCAGTGACCCAGCGGGGGGGGGAGATACGCAGTATTTT.

This clonotype showed up many times. This chain links TRBV5-1 with TRBJ1-2; D not resolved. Trimming stripped 0 bases from V and 0 bases from J, with 9 bases between. Germline-derived CDR1 and CDR2 are SGHRS and YFSETQ. The CDR3 consists of 15 residues. This CDR3 reads CASSLERYPNYGYTF. The CDR3 coding sequence is TGCGCCAGCAGCTTGGAGAGGTACCCTAACTATGGCTACACCTTC.

The table lists this clonotype with a few counts. The chain carries TRBV5-5 and TRBJ2-1; unclear D gene. Looked up from germline, CDR1 is SGHKS and CDR2 is YYEKEE (reference sequence). The CDR3 has 16 amino acids. The V gene lost 2 bases and the J gene lost 2 bases, with 14 bases spanning the gap. The CDR3 nucleotides read TGTGCCAGCAGCTTCTATGAGACCCTCCCCTACAATGAGCAGTTCTTC. Residues: CASSFYETLPYNEQFF.

The chain recombines TRBV4-1 with TRBJ1-6; D call uncertain. The CDR3 has 17 amino acids. Germline V gives CDR1 MGHRA, CDR2 YSYEKL. Trimming cost V 0 bases and J 7 bases, with 16 bases left between them. The CDR3 spells CASSQDVRALGNSPLHF. CDR3 nucleotides: TGCGCCAGCAGCCAAGATGTGCGGGCCCTCGGGAATTCACCCCTCCACTTT.

Within the sample, this clonotype is medium-sized. The chain has TRBV14 and TRBJ1-5; D call uncertain. Trimming cost V 4 bases and J 3 bases, with 7 bases left between them. Germline-derived CDR1 and CDR2 are SGHDN and FVKESK. This CDR3 region has 13 residues. CDR3 bases: TGTGCCAGCAGCCTAGGGCCCAATCAGCCCCAGCATTTT. It yields the protein CASSLGPNQPQHF.

This clonotype appeared a few times. The chain employs TRBV7-9 and TRBJ1-1; no clear D. V gave up 5 bases and J gave up 1 base, with 11 bases separating them. Germline loops: CDR1 SEHNR, CDR2 FQNEAQ (reference sequence). The CDR3 is 14 amino acids. CDR3 region: CASSRGYRNTEAFF. The DNA of the CDR3 is TGTGCCAGCAGCCGAGGGTACCGGAACACTGAAGCTTTCTTT.

This clonotype was found many times. The rearrangement links TRBV7-2 to TRBJ2-3; D is ambiguous. CDR1 is SGHTA and CDR2 is FQGNSA in the germline V gene. The V and J ends lost 1 base and 2 bases respectively, with 7 bases between them. The CDR3 totals 14 residues. CDR3 bases: TGTGCCAGCAGCTTAGAGCCCTTCACAGATACGCAGTATTTT. Its translation: CASSLEPFTDTQYF.

Remarks on this clonotype: One junction end does not reproduce the germline sequence, and a read error may be involved. The chain recombines TRBV9 with TRBJ1-1; 7 bases are shared with TRBD1. CDR3 length equals 13 residues. Germline V gene lookup returns CDR1 SGDLS and CDR2 YYNGEE. CDR3 residues: CASSQGGNTESFF. Written as DNA, the CDR3 is TGTGCCAGCAGCCAGGGGGGGAACACTGAATCTTTCTTT.

This clonotype was recorded many times. The chain couples TRBV5-1 to TRBJ2-3; D unresolved. This CDR3 has 15 amino acids. V lost 4 bases and J lost 1, with 13 bases in between. Per germline, CDR1 SGHRS and CDR2 YFSETQ. CDR3 DNA sequence: TGCGCCAGCAGCCCCCCATTGTGGGGCACAGATACGCAGTATTTT. Amino acid sequence: CASSPPLWGTDTQYF.

Ten or more counts support this clonotype. The genes are TRBV5-1 and TRBJ2-3; 7 nucleotides align to TRBD2. Germline loops: CDR1 SGHRS, CDR2 YFSETQ. J gave up 4 bases and V 6 bases, and 8 bases lay outside the gene matches. The CDR3 is 14 amino acids. The CDR3 region is CASNEGGVADTQYF. CDR3 nucleotide sequence: TGCGCCAGCAACGAGGGAGGGGTAGCAGATACGCAGTATTTT.

There are many counts of this clonotype. The gene calls are TRBV7-2 and TRBJ2-7, with 10 bases lining up with TRBD2. Germline trimming cut 2 bases from V and 4 bases from J; bases unmatched to any gene: 2. The germline V gene encodes CDR1 SGHTA and CDR2 FQGNSA. The CDR3 is made up of 14 amino acids. CDR3 sequence reads: CASSLLAGEYEQYF. In nucleotides, the CDR3 is TGTGCCAGCAGCTTACTAGCGGGGGAATACGAGCAGTACTTC. Together with reference TRBV7-2 and TRBJ2-7, the CDR3 gives the full variable domain: GAGVSQSPSNKVTEKGKDVELRCDPISGHTALYWYRQSLGQGLEFLIYFQGNSAPDKSGLPSDRFSAERTGGSVSTLTIQRTQQEDSAVYLCASSLLAGEYEQYFGPGTRLTVT.

This clonotype has a handful of counts. V is TRBV29-1 and J is TRBJ2-2; D remains unclear. Germline V gives CDR1 SQVTM, CDR2 ANQGSEA. The length of the CDR3 is 12 residues. The V end lost 6 bases, the J end lost 1 base, and 6 bases lay between the germline ends. This chain's CDR3 is CSVLLNTGELFF. The CDR3 DNA sequence: TGCAGCGTGCTACTGAACACCGGGGAGCTGTTTTTT.

CDR3 nucleotides: TGCGCCAGCAGCCAAGGACGGACAAACACCGGGGAGCTGTTTTTT. Its translation is CASSQGRTNTGELFF. The genes are TRBV4-1 and TRBJ2-2; possible D gene TRBD1, 5 bases. CDR1 is MGHRA and CDR2 is YSYEKL in the germline V gene. Trimming cost V 1 base and J 2 bases, with 8 bases left between them. CDR3 length equals 15 residues.

The rearrangement links TRBV6-7 to TRBJ2-1; D tentatively reads TRBD1 or TRBD2 (5 bases each). TRBV6-7 is filed as an ORF, its function uncertain. The CDR3 spans 14 residues. The V end lost 4 bases, the J end lost 10 bases, and 17 bases lay between the germline ends. The CDR3 nucleotides are TGTGCCAGCAGTTGGGACCCTCCTAGGGAGGAGCAGTTCTTC. Translation: CASSWDPPREEQFF.

This clonotype was seen only once. This chain uses TRBV29-1 with TRBJ2-3; TRBD2 matches at 14 bases. The CDR3 runs 15 residues. Germline-derived CDR1 and CDR2 are SQVTM and ANQGSEA. Germline trimming cut 6 bases from V and 6 bases from J; bases unmatched to any gene: 8. The CDR3 loop reads CSVMTSGGARDTQYF. The DNA of the CDR3 is TGCAGCGTAATGACTAGCGGGGGGGCTAGGGATACGCAGTATTTT.

About this clonotype itself: A much larger clonotype is one base distant, so this may be a read error. The chain links TRBV12-3 or TRBV12-4 to TRBJ1-5; no clear D gene. The CDR3 length is 14 residues. The germline V and J ends were trimmed by 2 bases and 6 bases, with 11 bases remaining between them. The DNA of the CDR3 is TGTGCCAGCAGTTTATGGAGGGCCGGTCAGCCCCAGCATTTT. As protein: CASSLWRAGQPQHF.

This sequence joins TRBV20-1 and TRBJ2-5; D may be TRBD1 or TRBD2 (5 bases each). With the DNA end fitting TRBJ2-7 better, the J assignment may be wrong. Germline V gene data show CDR1 as DFQATT and CDR2 as SNEGSKA (reference sequence). The CDR3 has 13 amino acids. The CDR3 DNA reads as TGCAGTGCTAGCACAGCGATGGGGGACGAGCAGTACTTC. Its translation: CSASTAMGDEQYF.

In the case of this clonotype: The junction and the germline gene differ at one end; a read error may be behind it. The CDR3 DNA sequence: TGCGCCAGCAGCCAAGATGGGGGACTCGCCAAAAACATTCGGTACTTC. Translating it yields CASSQDGGLAKNIRYF. The V gene is TRBV4-1, the J gene TRBJ2-4, with a weak D call TRBD2 (6 bases). Germline CDR1 MGHRA, CDR2 YSYEKL. CDR3 length equals 16 residues.

At least ten counts were recorded for this clonotype. V gene TRBV6-1 combines with J gene TRBJ2-7; D gene uncertain. Trimming stripped 7 bases from V and 3 bases from J, with 4 bases between. The CDR3 loop spans 10 amino acids. Germline CDR1 and CDR2: MNHNS and SASEGT. The CDR3 DNA reads as TGTGCCAGCATGGACTACGAGCAGTACTTC. Its protein product is CASMDYEQYF.

The chain has TRBV5-1 and TRBJ1-1; perhaps TRBD1 as D (6 bases). The germline CDR1 and CDR2 sequences are SGHRS and YFSETQ. V was trimmed by 4 bases and J by 5 bases, leaving 18 bases between them. The length of the CDR3 is 15 residues. The CDR3 sequence: CASSTGPTGTTEAFF. The DNA for the CDR3 is TGCGCCAGCAGCACGGGACCCACAGGGACGACTGAAGCTTTCTTT.

V is TRBV6-1 and J is TRBJ2-5; the D gene is possibly TRBD1 (6 bases). Germline V lookup: CDR1 MNHNS, CDR2 SASEGT. The CDR3 covers 13 residues. V was cut by 10 bases and J by 3 bases, with 15 bases left in between. CDR3 sequence: CATRATGEETQYF. CDR3 in DNA: TGTGCCACCCGAGCGACAGGCGAAGAGACCCAGTACTTC.

This chain uses TRBV4-3 with TRBJ2-2, with 11 bases identical to TRBD2. The V gene's germline CDR1 is LGHNA and CDR2 YSLEER. The length of the CDR3 is 18 residues. After removal of 5 bases from V and 0 bases from J, the junction contained 8 bases not matched to a gene. The CDR3 spells CASSSLTSGGANTGELFF. The CDR3 DNA sequence: TGCGCCAGCAGCTCACTTACTAGCGGGGGCGCGAACACCGGGGAGCTGTTTTTT.

CDR3 loop: CASSQWMGGRYNEQFF. The CDR3, as DNA: TGTGCCAGCAGCCAATGGATGGGGGGAAGATACAATGAGCAGTTCTTC. The chain has TRBV3-1 and TRBJ2-1; D might be TRBD2 (6 bases). V lost 2 bases, J lost 4 bases, and 15 bases lay in between. In germline, CDR1 is LGHDT, CDR2 YNNKEL (reference sequence). CDR3 length equals 16 residues.

CDR3: CASRGQGEKLFF. In nucleotides, the CDR3 is TGTGCCAGCAGGGGACAGGGCGAAAAACTGTTTTTT. This chain uses TRBV12-3 or TRBV12-4 with TRBJ1-4; 9 bases are a match to TRBD1. Unmatched junction bases numbered 1, after V lost 6 bases and J lost 8 bases. This CDR3 is built from 12 residues.

The chain uses TRBV7-2 and TRBJ1-5, with 7 bases matching TRBD1. The V segment lost 5 bases and the J segment 3 bases; nucleotides outside the gene matches: 7. Germline V gene data show CDR1 as SGHTA and CDR2 as FQGNSA. This CDR3 contains 15 residues. CDR3 sequence: CASSPRTGNNQPQHF. CDR3 DNA: TGTGCCAGCAGCCCGCGGACAGGAAACAATCAGCCCCAGCATTTT.

As concerns this clonotype: Being one base from a much bigger clone, this may be a read error. The chain uses TRBV5-6 and TRBJ2-1; D is unresolved. Gene TRBJ2-7 matches the end of the DNA better, so the J call may be wrong. The CDR3 runs to 14 residues. Germline-derived CDR1 and CDR2 are SGHDT and YYEEEE. The CDR3 sequence is CASSFDRIYNEQYF. CDR3 nucleotide sequence: TGTGCCAGCAGCTTCGACCGAATCTACAATGAGCAGTACTTC.

The sample holds a few counts of this clonotype. The chain combines TRBV9 with TRBJ2-3; D perhaps matches TRBD1 (6 bases). The germline V gene encodes CDR1 SGDLS and CDR2 YYNGEE. CDR3 length: 16 amino acids. V was trimmed by 0 bases and J by 2 bases, leaving 13 bases between them. For the CDR3, the DNA is TGTGCCAGCAGCGTAGCGGTGGGGGCCTTCACAGATACGCAGTATTTT. This translates into CASSVAVGAFTDTQYF.

The rearrangement links TRBV7-2 to TRBJ2-3, with unresolved D. The CDR3 length is 13 residues. V lost 5 bases to trimming and J lost 6 bases, with 12 bases between them. Germline V CDR1 and CDR2: SGHTA, FQGNSA. The DNA of the CDR3 is TGTGCCAGCAGCCTCTACGCGAAGGATACGCAGTATTTT. Amino acids: CASSLYAKDTQYF. The full variable domain, rest sourced from reference TRBV7-2 and TRBJ2-3, is GAGVSQSPSNKVTEKGKDVELRCDPISGHTALYWYRQSLGQGLEFLIYFQGNSAPDKSGLPSDRFSAERTGGSVSTLTIQRTQQEDSAVYLCASSLYAKDTQYFGPGTRLTVL.

This clonotype was counted only a few times. The chain joins TRBV4-3 to TRBJ2-3; D unresolved. The CDR3 extends over 13 amino acids. With 1 base removed from V and 4 bases from J, the gap between germline ends came to 6 bases. Germline V gene lookup returns CDR1 LGHNA and CDR2 YSLEER. Written as DNA, the CDR3 is TGCGCCAGCAGCCAAGTCTTCCCAGATACGCAGTATTTT. Its protein is CASSQVFPDTQYF.